These 12 T cell receptor beta chains share one sample of origin, sequenced in a study of shared clonotypes between healthy human individuals. Method: immunoSEQ multiplex PCR; TCRdb's copy keeps in-frame clones and lacks some. The table lists some 2,100,000 clones, approximately 96% of them singletons. Sequencing input: naive CD4+ T cells sorted from blood. Subset of the sample: CD45RA+ positively selected. The receptor set was obtained from a man aged 18 to 30 in good health.

As to this clone: Additional DNA sequences in this sample encode the identical CDR3. This chain uses TRBV7-2 with TRBJ1-4, with D uncertain. Trimming removed 5 bases at V and 7 bases at J, with 14 bases between. This CDR3 is built from 14 residues. CDR1 and CDR2 from the germline V gene are SGHTA and FQGNSA. The CDR3 protein is CASSPGLGGEKLFF. The CDR3 DNA reads as TGTGCCAGCAGCCCCGGATTAGGTGGTGAAAAACTGTTTTTT.

Only one count was recorded for this clone. A much larger clone is a single base away; this may be a read error. Other DNA sequences in this sample translate to the same CDR3. The rearrangement uses TRBV18 and TRBJ2-5; TRBD1 matches at 7 bases. Germline CDR1 reads KGHSH; CDR2 reads LQKENI. The CDR3 covers 13 residues. J gave up 4 bases and V 3 bases, and 2 bases lay outside the gene matches. In nucleotides, the CDR3 is TGTGCCAGCTCACCGGGACAGCGAGAGACCCAGTACTTC. This translates into CASSPGQRETQYF.

The rearrangement uses TRBV6-5 and TRBJ1-3; unclear D gene. The germline V gene encodes CDR1 MNHEY and CDR2 SVGAGI. The germline V and J ends were trimmed by 5 bases and 0 bases, with 11 bases remaining between them. This CDR3 is built from 15 residues. The CDR3: CASSIGGPSGNTIYF. In nucleotides, the CDR3 is TGTGCCAGCAGTATAGGAGGGCCCTCTGGAAACACCATATATTTT.

This clone was found once. J is TRBJ2-3 and V is TRBV29-1, with 9 bases lining up with TRBD2. CDR3 length equals 16 residues. Germline V CDR1 and CDR2: SQVTM, ANQGSEA. With V trimmed by 1 base and J by 1 base, 6 bases remained unmatched. The CDR3 region is CSVEGVASGGTDTQYF. The CDR3 bases are TGCAGCGTTGAAGGGGTGGCTAGCGGGGGCACAGATACGCAGTATTTT.

The V call is TRBV6-1, the J call TRBJ1-2; TRBD1 aligns across 7 bases. V shed 6 bases, J shed 4 bases, and the junction held 2 bases outside the gene matches. CDR1 is MNHNS, CDR2 SASEGT, per germline. This CDR3 spans 12 amino acids. The CDR3 sequence is CASRDRVYGYTF. CDR3 DNA sequence: TGTGCCAGCAGAGACAGGGTCTATGGCTACACCTTC.

The CDR3 here is CASSRTGQGGQPQHF. Here the CDR3 DNA reads TGTGCCAGCAGCCGGACGGGACAGGGAGGCCAGCCCCAGCATTTT. The rearrangement joins TRBV11-2 to TRBJ1-5, with 9 bases aligning to TRBD1. Per the germline V gene, CDR1 is SGHAT and CDR2 is FQNNGV. This CDR3 has 15 amino acids. V trimming: 5 bases; J trimming: 7 bases; junction bases outside the gene matches: 9.

Concerning this clone: This CDR3 is also generated by other DNA sequences in the sample. J is TRBJ2-7 and V is TRBV7-6; TRBD2 is a possible D gene (5 bases). Germline assignment: CDR1 SGHVS and CDR2 FNYEAQ. This CDR3 spans 12 amino acids. Trimming pared 3 bases from V and 6 bases from J, leaving 9 bases between. CDR3 protein: CASSLEVGEQYF. CDR3 coding DNA: TGTGCCAGCAGCTTGGAGGTCGGCGAGCAGTACTTC.

V usage is TRBV19 and J usage is TRBJ1-1, with TRBD1 matching 10 bases. In germline, CDR1 is LNHDA, CDR2 SQIVND (reference sequence). This CDR3 is built from 11 residues. The V and J ends lost 9 bases and 8 bases, in that order; junction bases with no gene match: 3. CDR3 region: CASGTGVEAFF. The CDR3 bases are TGTGCCAGCGGGACAGGGGTCGAAGCTTTCTTT.

This clone has only one observation. The chain joins TRBV2 to TRBJ2-3; D is tentatively TRBD1 or TRBD2 (5 bases each). This CDR3 is 15 amino acids long. Per germline, CDR1 SNHLY and CDR2 FYNNEI. V was trimmed by 4 bases and J by 4 bases, leaving 15 bases between them. The CDR3 reads CASSGGTQGSDTQYF. The CDR3 nucleotides read TGTGCCAGCAGTGGTGGGACCCAGGGCTCAGATACGCAGTATTTT.

The rearrangement uses TRBV6-4 and TRBJ2-7, with D perhaps TRBD2 (5 bases). Germline V CDR1 and CDR2: MRHNA, SNTAGT. V was pared by 6 bases and J by 7 bases, with 19 bases between. This CDR3 region has 14 residues. DNA for the CDR3: TGTGCCAGCAGAATCTCCGGCAGCTCGGGGGAGCAGTACTTC. It encodes CASRISGSSGEQYF.

As for this clone: This sample includes further DNA sequences coding for the same CDR3. The rearrangement links TRBV19 to TRBJ1-1; 8 nucleotides match TRBD1. The germline V gene has CDR1 LNHDA and CDR2 SQIVND (reference sequence). The CDR3 length is 13 residues. V trimming: 5 bases; J trimming: 4 bases; junction bases outside the gene matches: 3. DNA for the CDR3: TGTGCCAGTAGTTCTACAGGGGGCACTGAAGCTTTCTTT. Translation: CASSSTGGTEAFF.

The chain links TRBV9 to TRBJ1-5; the match to TRBD1 covers 7 bases. V was clipped by 3 bases and J by 4 bases; unmatched bases: 7. The CDR3 is 15 residues long. Germline V CDR1 and CDR2: SGDLS, YYNGEE. DNA for the CDR3: TGTGCCAGCAGCGCGGGACAGCTAGGTAATCAGCCCCAGCATTTT. Translating it yields CASSAGQLGNQPQHF.